This T cell receptor beta chain was recorded in a study of T cell responses to AZD1222 COVID-19 vaccine. Study-wide findings and caveats: Seropositive AZD1222 recipients at baseline numbered only five or six. Rises in breadth and depth of Spike-specific TCRs came after two AZD1222 doses. Spike-spanning, vaccine-associated CD4 TCRs were dominant at 160-218 and 743-854.

TCRdb's copy holds only in-frame clones and misses some; the assay was immunoSEQ multiplex PCR. The sample includes 150,000 to 200,000 clones, 85% to 90% seen only once; the top ten take approximately 0.5%. Germline CDR1 is MNHEY and CDR2 is SVGAGI. This CDR3 region has 13 residues. V was trimmed by 6 bases and J by 3 bases, leaving 12 bases between them. Points on this clone: Antigen: not known.

The gene calls are TRBV6-5 and TRBJ2-7; D possibly corresponds to TRBD1 (5 bases). The input for sequencing was peripheral blood, taken on day 0 of AZD1222 vaccination. The sequence derives from an adult in good health. CDR3 sequence: CASSSGYGYEQYF. CDR3 in DNA: TGTGCCAGCAGCTCAGGGTACGGCTACGAGCAGTACTTC.